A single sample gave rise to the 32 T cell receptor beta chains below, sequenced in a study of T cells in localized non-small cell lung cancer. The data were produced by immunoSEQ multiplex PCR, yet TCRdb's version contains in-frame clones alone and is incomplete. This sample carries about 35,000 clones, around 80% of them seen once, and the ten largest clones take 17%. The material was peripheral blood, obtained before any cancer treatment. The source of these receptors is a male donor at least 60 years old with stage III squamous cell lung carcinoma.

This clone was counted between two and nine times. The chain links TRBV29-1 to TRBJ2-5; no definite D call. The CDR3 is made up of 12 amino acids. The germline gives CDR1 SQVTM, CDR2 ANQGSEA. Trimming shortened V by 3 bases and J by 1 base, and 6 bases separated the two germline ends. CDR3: CSVERLQETQYF. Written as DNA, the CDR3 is TGCAGCGTTGAGCGTCTCCAAGAGACCCAGTACTTC. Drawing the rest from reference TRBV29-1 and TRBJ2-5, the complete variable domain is SAVISQKPSRDICQRGTSLTIQCQVDSQVTMMFWYRQQPGQSLTLIATANQGSEATYESGFVIDKFPISRPNLTFSTLTVSNMSPEDSSIYLCSVERLQETQYFGPGTRLLVL.

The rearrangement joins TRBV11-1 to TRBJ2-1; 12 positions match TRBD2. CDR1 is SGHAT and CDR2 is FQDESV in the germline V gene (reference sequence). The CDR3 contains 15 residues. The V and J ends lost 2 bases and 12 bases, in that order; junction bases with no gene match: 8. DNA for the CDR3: TGTGCCAGCAGCTTACTGACTAGCGGGGGTCGCGGGCAGTTCTTC. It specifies CASSLLTSGGRGQFF. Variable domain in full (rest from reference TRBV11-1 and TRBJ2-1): EAEVAQSPRYKITEKSQAVAFWCDPISGHATLYWYRQILGQGPELLVQFQDESVVDDSQLPKDRFSAERLKGVDSTLKIQPAELGDSAMYLCASSLLTSGGRGQFFGPGTRLTVL.

For the CDR3, the DNA is TGCGCCAGCAGCTCGGGACTAGCGGGAGGGGTTTCTAGCACAGATACGCAGTATTTT. This translates into CASSSGLAGGVSSTDTQYF. The chain has TRBV5-1 and TRBJ2-3, with TRBD2 identical over 16 bases. This CDR3 has 19 amino acids. V was pared by 3 bases and J by 0 bases, with 7 bases of the junction left unmatched. Looked up from germline, CDR1 is SGHRS and CDR2 is YFSETQ. The full variable domain, completed using reference TRBV5-1 and TRBJ2-3, is KAGVTQTPRYLIKTRGQQVTLSCSPISGHRSVSWYQQTPGQGLQFLFEYFSETQRNKGNFPGRFSGRQFSNSRSEMNVSTLELGDSALYLCASSSGLAGGVSSTDTQYFGPGTRLTVL.

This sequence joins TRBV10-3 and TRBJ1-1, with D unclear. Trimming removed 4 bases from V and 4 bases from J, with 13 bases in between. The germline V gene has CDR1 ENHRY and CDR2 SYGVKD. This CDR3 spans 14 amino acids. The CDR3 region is CAISAPEWSTEAFF. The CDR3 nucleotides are TGTGCCATCAGTGCCCCTGAATGGAGCACTGAAGCTTTCTTT.

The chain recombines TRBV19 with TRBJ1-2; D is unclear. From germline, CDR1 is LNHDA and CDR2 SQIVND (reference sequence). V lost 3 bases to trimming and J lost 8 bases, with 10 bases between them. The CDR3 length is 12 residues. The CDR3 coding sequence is TGTGCCAGTAGTATTGGCTCGTCAGGCTACACCTTC. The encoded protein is CASSIGSSGYTF.

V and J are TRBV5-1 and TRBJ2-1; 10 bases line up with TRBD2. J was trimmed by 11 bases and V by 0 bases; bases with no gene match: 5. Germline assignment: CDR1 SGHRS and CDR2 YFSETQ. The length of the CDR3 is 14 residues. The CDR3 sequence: CASSLGTSGNQQFF. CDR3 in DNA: TGCGCCAGCAGCTTGGGAACTAGCGGGAATCAGCAGTTCTTC.

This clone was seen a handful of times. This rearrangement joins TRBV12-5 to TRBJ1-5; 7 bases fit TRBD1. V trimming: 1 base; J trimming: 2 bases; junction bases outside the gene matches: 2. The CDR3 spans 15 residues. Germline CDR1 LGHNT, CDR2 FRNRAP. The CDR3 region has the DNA TGTGCTAGTGGTTTGGCCGGGACAGGCAATCAGCCCCAGCATTTT. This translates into CASGLAGTGNQPQHF. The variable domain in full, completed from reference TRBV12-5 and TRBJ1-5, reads DARVTQTPRHKVTEMGQEVTMRCQPILGHNTVFWYRQTMMQGLELLAYFRNRAPLDDSGMPKDRFSAEMPDATLATLKIQPSEPRDSAVYFCASGLAGTGNQPQHFGDGTRLSIL.

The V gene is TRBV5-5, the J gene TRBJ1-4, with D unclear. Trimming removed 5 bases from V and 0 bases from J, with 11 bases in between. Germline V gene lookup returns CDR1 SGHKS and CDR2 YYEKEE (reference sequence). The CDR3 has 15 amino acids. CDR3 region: CASRGALTTNEKLFF. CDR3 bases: TGTGCCAGCAGGGGCGCCCTGACAACTAATGAAAAACTGTTTTTT.

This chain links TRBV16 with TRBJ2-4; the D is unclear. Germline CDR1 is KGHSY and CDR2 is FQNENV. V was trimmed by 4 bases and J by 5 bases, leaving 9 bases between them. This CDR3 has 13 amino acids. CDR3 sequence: CASSPLRENIQYF. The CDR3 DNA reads TGTGCCAGCAGCCCCCTACGGGAAAACATTCAGTACTTC.

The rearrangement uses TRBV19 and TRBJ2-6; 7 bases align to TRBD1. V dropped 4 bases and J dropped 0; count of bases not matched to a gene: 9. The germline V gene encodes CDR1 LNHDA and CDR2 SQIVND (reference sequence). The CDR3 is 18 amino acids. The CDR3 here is CASSTRDSIISGANVLTF. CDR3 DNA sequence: TGTGCCAGTAGTACCCGGGACAGCATCATCTCTGGGGCCAACGTCCTGACTTTC.

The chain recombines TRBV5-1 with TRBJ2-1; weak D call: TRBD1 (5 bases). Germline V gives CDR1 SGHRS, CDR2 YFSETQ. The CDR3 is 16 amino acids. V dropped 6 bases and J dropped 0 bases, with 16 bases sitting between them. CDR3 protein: CASTLEGHNSYNEQFF. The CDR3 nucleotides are TGCGCCAGCACTCTCGAAGGACATAACTCCTACAATGAGCAGTTCTTC.

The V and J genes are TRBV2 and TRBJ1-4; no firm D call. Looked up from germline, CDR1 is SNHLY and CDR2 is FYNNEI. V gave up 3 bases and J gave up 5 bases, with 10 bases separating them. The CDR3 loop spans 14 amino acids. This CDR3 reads CASSDNRGNEKLFF. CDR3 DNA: TGTGCCAGCAGTGACAACAGAGGCAATGAAAAACTGTTTTTT.

The CDR3 DNA reads TGCGCCACCCAGGGGGCGAACACCGGGGAGCTGTTTTTT. Encoded protein: CATQGANTGELFF. This sequence joins TRBV10-1 and TRBJ2-2, with 7 positions matching TRBD1. J gave up 0 bases and V 10 bases, and 2 bases lay outside the gene matches. The germline gives CDR1 WNHNN, CDR2 SYGVQD (reference sequence). CDR3 length: 13 amino acids.

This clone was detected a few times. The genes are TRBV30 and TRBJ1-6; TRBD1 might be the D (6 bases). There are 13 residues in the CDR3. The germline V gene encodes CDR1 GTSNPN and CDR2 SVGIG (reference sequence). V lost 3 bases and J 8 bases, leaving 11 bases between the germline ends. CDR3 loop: CAWRGAGDSPLHF. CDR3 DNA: TGTGCCTGGAGGGGGGCAGGGGATTCACCCCTCCACTTT.

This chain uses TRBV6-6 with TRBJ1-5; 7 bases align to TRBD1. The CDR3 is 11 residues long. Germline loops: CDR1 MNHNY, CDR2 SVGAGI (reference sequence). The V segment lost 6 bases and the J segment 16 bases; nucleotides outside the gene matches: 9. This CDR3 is CASSSRQGVHF. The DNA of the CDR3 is TGTGCCAGCAGCTCTCGACAGGGTGTTCATTTT.

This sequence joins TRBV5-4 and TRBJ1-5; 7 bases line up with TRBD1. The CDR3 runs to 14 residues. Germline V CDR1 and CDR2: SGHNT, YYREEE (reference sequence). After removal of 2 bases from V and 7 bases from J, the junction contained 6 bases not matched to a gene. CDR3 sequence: CASSLDRAPQPQHF. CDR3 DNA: TGTGCCAGCAGCTTAGACAGGGCTCCCCAGCCCCAGCATTTT.

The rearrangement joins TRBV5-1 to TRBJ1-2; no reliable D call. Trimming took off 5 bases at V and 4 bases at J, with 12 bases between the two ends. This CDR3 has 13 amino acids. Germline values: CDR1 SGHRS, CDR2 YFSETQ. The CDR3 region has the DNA TGCGCCAGCAGACGATCGGAGTCCTATGGCTACACCTTC. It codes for CASRRSESYGYTF.

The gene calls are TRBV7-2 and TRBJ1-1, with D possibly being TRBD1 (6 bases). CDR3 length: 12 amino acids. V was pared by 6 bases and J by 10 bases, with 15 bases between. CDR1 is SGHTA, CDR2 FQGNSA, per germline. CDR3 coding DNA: TGTGCCAGCAGTCAGGGGCGGGGAGCAGCTTTCTTT. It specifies CASSQGRGAAFF.

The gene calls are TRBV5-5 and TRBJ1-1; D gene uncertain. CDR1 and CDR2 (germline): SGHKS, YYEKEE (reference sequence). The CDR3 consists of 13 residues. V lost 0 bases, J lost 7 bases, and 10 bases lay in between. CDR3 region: CASSLDPGGEAFF. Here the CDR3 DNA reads TGTGCCAGCAGCTTGGACCCGGGAGGTGAAGCTTTCTTT.

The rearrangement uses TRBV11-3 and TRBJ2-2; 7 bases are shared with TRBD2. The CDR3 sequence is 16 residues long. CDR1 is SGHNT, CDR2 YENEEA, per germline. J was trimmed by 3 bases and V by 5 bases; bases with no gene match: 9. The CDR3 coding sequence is TGTGCCAGCAGCGTGTCTAGCGGAGTTTACACCGGGGAGCTGTTTTTT. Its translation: CASSVSSGVYTGELFF.

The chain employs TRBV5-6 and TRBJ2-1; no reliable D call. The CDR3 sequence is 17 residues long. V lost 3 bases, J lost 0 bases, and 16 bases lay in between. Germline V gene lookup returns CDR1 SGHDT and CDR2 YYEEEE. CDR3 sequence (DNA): TGTGCCAGCAGCTCTGGGCAATTACGCCCCTCCTACAATGAGCAGTTCTTC. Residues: CASSSGQLRPSYNEQFF.

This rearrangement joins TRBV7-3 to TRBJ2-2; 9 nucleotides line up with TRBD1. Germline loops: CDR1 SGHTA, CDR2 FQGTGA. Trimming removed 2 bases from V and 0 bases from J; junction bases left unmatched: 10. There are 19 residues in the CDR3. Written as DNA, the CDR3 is TGTGCCAGCAGCTTATATAGTCCCGGGACAGGGACGAACACCGGGGAGCTGTTTTTT. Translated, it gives CASSLYSPGTGTNTGELFF.

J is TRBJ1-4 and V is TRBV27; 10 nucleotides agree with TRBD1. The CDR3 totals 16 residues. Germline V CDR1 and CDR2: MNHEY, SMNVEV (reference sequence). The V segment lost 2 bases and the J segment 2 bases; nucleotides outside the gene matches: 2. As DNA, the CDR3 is TGTGCCAGCAGTTTAACGGGACAGGGGACTAATGAAAAACTGTTTTTT. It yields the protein CASSLTGQGTNEKLFF. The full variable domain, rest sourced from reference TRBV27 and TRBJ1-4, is EAQVTQNPRYLITVTGKKLTVTCSQNMNHEYMSWYRQDPGLGLRQIYYSMNVEVTDKGDVPEGYKVSRKEKRNFPLILESPSPNQTSLYFCASSLTGQGTNEKLFFGSGTQLSVL.

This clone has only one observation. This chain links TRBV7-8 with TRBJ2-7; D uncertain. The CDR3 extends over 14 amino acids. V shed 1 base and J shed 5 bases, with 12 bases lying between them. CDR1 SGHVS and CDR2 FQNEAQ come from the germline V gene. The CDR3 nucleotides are TGTGCCAGCAGCTTAGGGAGTTCTTTTAACGAGCAGTACTTC. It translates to CASSLGSSFNEQYF.

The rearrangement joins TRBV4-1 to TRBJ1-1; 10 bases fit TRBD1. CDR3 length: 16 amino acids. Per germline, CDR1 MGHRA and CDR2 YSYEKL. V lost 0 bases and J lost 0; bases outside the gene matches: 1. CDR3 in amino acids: CASSQDGTGVNTEAFF. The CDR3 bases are TGCGCCAGCAGCCAAGATGGGACAGGGGTGAACACTGAAGCTTTCTTT.

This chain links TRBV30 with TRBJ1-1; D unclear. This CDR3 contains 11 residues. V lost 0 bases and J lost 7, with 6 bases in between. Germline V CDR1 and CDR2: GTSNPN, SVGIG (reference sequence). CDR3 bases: TGTGCCTGGAGTGTAAAAGTTGAAGCTTTCTTT. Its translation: CAWSVKVEAFF.

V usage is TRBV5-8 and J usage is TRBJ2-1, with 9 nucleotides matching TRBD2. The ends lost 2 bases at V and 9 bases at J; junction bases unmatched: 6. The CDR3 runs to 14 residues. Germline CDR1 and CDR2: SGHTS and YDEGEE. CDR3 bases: TGTGCCAGCAGCTTTCGCGGGGGGGCTTCTGAGCAGTTCTTC. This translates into CASSFRGGASEQFF.

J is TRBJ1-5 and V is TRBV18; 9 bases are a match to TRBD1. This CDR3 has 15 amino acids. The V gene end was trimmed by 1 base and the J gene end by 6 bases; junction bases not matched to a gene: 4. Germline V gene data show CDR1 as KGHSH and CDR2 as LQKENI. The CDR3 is CASSPRTGEVQPQHF. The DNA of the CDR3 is TGTGCCAGCTCACCACGGACAGGGGAGGTTCAGCCCCAGCATTTT. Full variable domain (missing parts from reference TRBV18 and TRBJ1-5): NAGVMQNPRHLVRRRGQEARLRCSPMKGHSHVYWYRQLPEEGLKFMVYLQKENIIDESGMPKERFSAEFPKEGPSILRIQQVVRGDSAAYFCASSPRTGEVQPQHFGDGTRLSIL.

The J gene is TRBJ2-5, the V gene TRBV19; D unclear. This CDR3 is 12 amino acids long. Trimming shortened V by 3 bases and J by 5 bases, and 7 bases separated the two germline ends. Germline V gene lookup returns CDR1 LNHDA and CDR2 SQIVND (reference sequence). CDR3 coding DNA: TGTGCCAGTAGTATCTATGGGGAGACCCAGTACTTC. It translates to CASSIYGETQYF.

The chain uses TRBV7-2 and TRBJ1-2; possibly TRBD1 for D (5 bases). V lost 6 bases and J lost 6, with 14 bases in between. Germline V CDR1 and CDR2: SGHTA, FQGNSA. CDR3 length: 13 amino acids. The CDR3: CASSPWGGDGYTF. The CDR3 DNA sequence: TGTGCCAGCAGTCCCTGGGGGGGGGATGGCTACACCTTC. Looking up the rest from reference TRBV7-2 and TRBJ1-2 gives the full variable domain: GAGVSQSPSNKVTEKGKDVELRCDPISGHTALYWYRQSLGQGLEFLIYFQGNSAPDKSGLPSDRFSAERTGGSVSTLTIQRTQQEDSAVYLCASSPWGGDGYTFGSGTRLTVV.

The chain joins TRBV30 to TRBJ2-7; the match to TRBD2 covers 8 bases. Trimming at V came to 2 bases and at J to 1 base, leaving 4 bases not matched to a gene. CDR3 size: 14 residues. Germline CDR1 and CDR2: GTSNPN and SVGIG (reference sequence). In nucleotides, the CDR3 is TGTGCCTGGAGTAGGGTAGCGGGGTCCTACGAGCAGTACTTC. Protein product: CAWSRVAGSYEQYF.

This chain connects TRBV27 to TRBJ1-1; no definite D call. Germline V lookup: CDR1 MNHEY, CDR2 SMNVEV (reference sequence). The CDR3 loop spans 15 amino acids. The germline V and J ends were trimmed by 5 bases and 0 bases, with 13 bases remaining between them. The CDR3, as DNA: TGTGCCAGCAGTCCCCAACGGACGGTGAACACTGAAGCTTTCTTT. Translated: CASSPQRTVNTEAFF.